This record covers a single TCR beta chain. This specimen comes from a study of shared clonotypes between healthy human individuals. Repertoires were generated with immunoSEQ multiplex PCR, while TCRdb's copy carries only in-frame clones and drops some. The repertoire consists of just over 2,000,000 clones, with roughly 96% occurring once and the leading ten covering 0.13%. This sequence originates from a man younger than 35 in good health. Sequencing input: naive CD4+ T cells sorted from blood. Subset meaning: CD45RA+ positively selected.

The CDR3 nucleotides read TGCGCCAGCAGCTTTAACGTGGAAAAGGCCTACGAGCAGTACTTC. As protein: CASSFNVEKAYEQYF. V and J are TRBV5-1 and TRBJ2-7; no clear D. Germline V lookup: CDR1 SGHRS, CDR2 YFSETQ. The ends were cut back, 2 bases at V and 2 bases at J, with 14 bases in the middle. The CDR3 totals 15 residues.